This T cell receptor beta chain was observed in a study of blood T cell repertoires in COVID-19. Study-level information: The cDNA or gDNA used as material had been derived from T cells, B-cell-depleted T cells, or PBMCs.

In the original processing: Reference gene primer amplification gave estimated nucleated cell counts. Only in-frame clones appear in the TCRdb table, and some are missing; sequencing was by immunoSEQ multiplex PCR. V and J calls and clone size are copied from that table; D and trimming were computed from the DNA. The data show approximately 96,000 clones, with roughly 95% seen just once and about 4.7% held by the top ten. V lost 3 bases to trimming and J lost 6 bases; unmatched junction nucleotides: 11. Germline-derived CDR1 and CDR2 are DFQATT and SNEGSKA (reference sequence). This CDR3 contains 14 residues.

The chain combines TRBV20-1 with TRBJ2-7, with 7 bases that match TRBD2. Material: peripheral blood. The sequence was obtained from a human donor with active COVID-19. The donor label of this sample is uncertain. This CDR3 reads CSASNQGLVGEQYF. The CDR3 DNA follows: TGCAGTGCTAGTAATCAAGGACTAGTGGGCGAGCAGTACTTC.